The entry that follows covers one T cell receptor (beta chain) sequence. V shed 4 bases, J shed 2 bases, and the junction held 3 bases outside the gene matches. CDR3 length: 15 amino acids. The germline V gene encodes CDR1 LNHNV and CDR2 YYDKDF (reference sequence). The entry originates in a study of blood T cell repertoires in COVID-19. The method was immunoSEQ multiplex PCR; TCRdb's version includes in-frame clones alone and lacks a portion of them. The sample contains 150,000 to 200,000 clones, around 87% of which appear only once. This receptor was obtained from a man between 35 and 55 years old with active or convalescent COVID-19. Sequencing was carried out using peripheral blood. This chain uses TRBV15 with TRBJ2-5, with 11 bases that match TRBD2. CDR3 sequence (DNA): TGTGCCACCAGCATACCTAGCGGGGGGCAAGAGACCCAGTACTTC. It translates to CATSIPSGGQETQYF.